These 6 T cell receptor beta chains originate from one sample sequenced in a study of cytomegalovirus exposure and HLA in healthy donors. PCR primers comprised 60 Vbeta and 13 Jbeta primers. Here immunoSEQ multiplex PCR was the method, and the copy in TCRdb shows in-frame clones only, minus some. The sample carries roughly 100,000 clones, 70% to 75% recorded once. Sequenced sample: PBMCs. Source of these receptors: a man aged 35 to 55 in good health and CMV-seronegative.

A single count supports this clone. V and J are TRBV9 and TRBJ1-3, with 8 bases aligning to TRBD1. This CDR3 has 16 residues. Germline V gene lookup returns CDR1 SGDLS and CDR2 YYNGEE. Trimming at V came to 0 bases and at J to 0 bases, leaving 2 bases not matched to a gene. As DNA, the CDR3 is TGTGCCAGCAGCGTAGCCACAGGGGGCTCTGGAAACACCATATATTTT. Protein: CASSVATGGSGNTIYF.

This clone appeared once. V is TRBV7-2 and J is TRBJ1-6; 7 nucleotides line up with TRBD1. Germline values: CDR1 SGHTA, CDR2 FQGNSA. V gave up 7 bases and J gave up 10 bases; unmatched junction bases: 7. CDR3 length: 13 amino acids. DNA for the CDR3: TGTGCCAGCAACGACAGGGTTGGGTCACCCCTCCACTTT. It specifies CASNDRVGSPLHF.

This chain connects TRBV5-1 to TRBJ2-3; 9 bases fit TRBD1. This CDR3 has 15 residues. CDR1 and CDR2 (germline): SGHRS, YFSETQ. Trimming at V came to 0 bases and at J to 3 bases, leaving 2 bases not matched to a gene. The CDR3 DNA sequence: TGCGCCAGCAGCTTGGGACAGGGGGTGACAGATACGCAGTATTTT. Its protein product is CASSLGQGVTDTQYF.

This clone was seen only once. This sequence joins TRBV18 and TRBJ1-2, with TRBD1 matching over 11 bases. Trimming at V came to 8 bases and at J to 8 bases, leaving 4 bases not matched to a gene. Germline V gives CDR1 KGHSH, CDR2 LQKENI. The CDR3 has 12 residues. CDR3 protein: CASPDRGQGYTF. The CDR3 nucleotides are TGTGCCAGCCCGGACAGGGGGCAGGGCTACACCTTC.

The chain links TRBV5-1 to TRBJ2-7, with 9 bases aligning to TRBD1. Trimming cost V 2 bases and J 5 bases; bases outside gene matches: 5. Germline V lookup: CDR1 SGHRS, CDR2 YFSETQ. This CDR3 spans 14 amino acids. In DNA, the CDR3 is TGCGCCAGCAGCTTACAGGGGGCTAGCGACGAGCAGTACTTC. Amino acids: CASSLQGASDEQYF.

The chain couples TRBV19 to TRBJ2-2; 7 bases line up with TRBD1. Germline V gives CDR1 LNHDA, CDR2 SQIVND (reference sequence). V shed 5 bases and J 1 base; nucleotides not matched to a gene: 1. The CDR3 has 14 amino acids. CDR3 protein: CASSWDRNTGELFF. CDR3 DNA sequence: TGTGCCAGTAGTTGGGACAGGAACACCGGGGAGCTGTTTTTT.